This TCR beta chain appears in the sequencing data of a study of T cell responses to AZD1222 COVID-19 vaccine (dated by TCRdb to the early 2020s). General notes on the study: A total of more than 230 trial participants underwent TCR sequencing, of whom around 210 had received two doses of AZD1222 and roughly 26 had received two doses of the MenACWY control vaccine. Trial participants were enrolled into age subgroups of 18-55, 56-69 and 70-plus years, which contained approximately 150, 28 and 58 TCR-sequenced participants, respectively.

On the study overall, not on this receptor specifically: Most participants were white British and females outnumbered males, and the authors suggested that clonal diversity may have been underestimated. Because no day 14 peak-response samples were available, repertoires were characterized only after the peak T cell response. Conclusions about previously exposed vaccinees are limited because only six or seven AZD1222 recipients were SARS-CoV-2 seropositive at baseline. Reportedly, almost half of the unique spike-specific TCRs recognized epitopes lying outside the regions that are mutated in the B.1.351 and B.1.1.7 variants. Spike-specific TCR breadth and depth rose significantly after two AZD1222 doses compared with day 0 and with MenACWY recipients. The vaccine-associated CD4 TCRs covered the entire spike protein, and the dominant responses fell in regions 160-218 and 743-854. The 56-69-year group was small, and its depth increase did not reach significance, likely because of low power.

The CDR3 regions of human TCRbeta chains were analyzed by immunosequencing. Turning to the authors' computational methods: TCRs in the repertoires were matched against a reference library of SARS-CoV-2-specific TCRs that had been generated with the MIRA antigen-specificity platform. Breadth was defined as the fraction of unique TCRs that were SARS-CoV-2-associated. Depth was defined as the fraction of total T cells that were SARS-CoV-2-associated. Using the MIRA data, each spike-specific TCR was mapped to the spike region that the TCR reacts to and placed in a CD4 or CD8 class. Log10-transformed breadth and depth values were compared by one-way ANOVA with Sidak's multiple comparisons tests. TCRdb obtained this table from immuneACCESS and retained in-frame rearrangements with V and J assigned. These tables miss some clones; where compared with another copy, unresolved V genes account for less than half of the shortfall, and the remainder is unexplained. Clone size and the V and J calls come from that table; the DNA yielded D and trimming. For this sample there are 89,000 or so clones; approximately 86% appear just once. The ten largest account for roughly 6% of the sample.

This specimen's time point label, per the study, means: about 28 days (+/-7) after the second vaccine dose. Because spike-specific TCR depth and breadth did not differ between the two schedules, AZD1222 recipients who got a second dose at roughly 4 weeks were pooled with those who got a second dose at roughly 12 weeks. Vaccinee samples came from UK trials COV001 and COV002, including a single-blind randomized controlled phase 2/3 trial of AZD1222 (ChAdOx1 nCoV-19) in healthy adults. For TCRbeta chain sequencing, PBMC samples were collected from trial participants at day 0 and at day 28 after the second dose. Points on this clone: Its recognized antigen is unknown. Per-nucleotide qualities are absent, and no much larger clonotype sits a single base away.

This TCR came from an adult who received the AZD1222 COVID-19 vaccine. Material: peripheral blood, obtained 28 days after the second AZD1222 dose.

The CDR3 in this case is CASSQDLITGGSQMNTEAFF. The nucleotide sequence reads as follows: TGTGCCAGCAGCCAAGATCTGATAACTGGGGGCAGTCAAATGAACACTGAAGCTTTCTTT. The V gene is TRBV4-2 and the J gene is TRBJ1-1, and TRBD1 may be the D gene, going by 6 matching bases. Trimming at the junction amounts to 0 bases on V and 0 bases on J, and the germline ends lie 23 bases apart. Measured from the cysteine to the phenylalanine, the CDR3 is 20 residues long. Just the 60-base CDR3 DNA is kept, in frame starting at base 1. From a lookup of the germline V gene, CDR1 and CDR2 are LGHNA and YNFKEQ.